This entry features one TCR beta chain sequence. This sample stems from a study of shared T cell receptors in the human thymus. Germline V gene data show CDR1 as MDHEN and CDR2 as SYDVKM. J was trimmed by 7 bases and V by 5 bases; bases with no gene match: 7. The CDR3 extends over 15 amino acids. TCRdb's table, derived via immunoSEQ multiplex PCR, lists solely in-frame clones and lacks some. Here the sample spans over 650,000 clones, 87% being singletons. This sample was shared with a second study, whose subject was human thymus T cells.

The source of this sequence is a boy less than two years old with a congenital heart defect. The chain couples TRBV28 to TRBJ2-7; 14 bases agree with TRBD2. Sample: thymocytes. The chain's CDR3 is CASSLRLAGGHEQYF. The CDR3 nucleotides read TGTGCCAGCAGTCTTAGACTAGCGGGAGGGCATGAGCAGTACTTC.